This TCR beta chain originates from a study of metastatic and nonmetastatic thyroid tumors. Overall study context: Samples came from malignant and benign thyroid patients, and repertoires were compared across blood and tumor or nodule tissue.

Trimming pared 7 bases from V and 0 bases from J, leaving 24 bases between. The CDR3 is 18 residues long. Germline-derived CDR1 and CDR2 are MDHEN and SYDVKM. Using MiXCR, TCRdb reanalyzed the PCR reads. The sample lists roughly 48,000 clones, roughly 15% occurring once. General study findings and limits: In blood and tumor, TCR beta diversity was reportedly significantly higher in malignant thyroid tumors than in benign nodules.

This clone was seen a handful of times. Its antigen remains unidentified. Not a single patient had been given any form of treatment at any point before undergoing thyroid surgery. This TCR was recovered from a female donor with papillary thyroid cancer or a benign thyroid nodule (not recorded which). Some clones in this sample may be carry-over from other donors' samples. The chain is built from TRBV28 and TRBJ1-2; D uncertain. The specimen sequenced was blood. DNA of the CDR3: TGTGCCAGCATAAATCAACGGGAAGGGAGAATTACTAACTATGGCTACACCTTC. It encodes CASINQREGRITNYGYTF.